In this sample, the clone carrying this TCR beta chain turned up a few times. What it binds is not known. A clone one base away is much larger, so this may be a read error. The entry originates in a study of breast tumors, draining lymph nodes, adjacent tissues. Study results and caveats: The lymph node origin of tumor T cells was framed as consistent with a hypothesis, not demonstrated. The data were judged consistent with most tumor T cells coming from lymph node and expanding in tumor. Luminal-like breast cancer showed significantly higher tumor–nontumor repertoire similarity than basal-like. Tumor TCR diversity was below lymph nodes but above nontumor tissue.

The CDR3 extends over 15 amino acids. CDR1 and CDR2 (germline): SGHAT, FQNNGV. V gave up 4 bases and J gave up 2 bases; unmatched junction bases: 7. TCRdb fed the multiplex PCR reads into MiXCR, producing one record per CDR3 protein. In the table there are 200,000 or so distinct CDR3 sequences, 31% of which are singletons. The lymph nodes were axillary draining lymph nodes from breast cancer patients. The TCR sequence derives from a female donor with breast cancer. Some clones in this sample may be carry-over from other donors' samples. The V call is TRBV11-2, the J call TRBJ2-7, with 8 positions matching TRBD1. Source material: axillary lymph node tissue. CDR3 coding DNA: TGTGCCAGCAGCTCGGACAGGGCCGCGCCCTACGAGCAGTACTTC. Encoded protein: CASSSDRAAPYEQYF.